Presented here are 10 T cell receptor beta chains from one specimen sequenced in a study of T cells in Graves' hyperthyroidism and ophthalmopathy. The source material, RNA transcripts, was used to amplify TCR beta CDR3 regions. The HTBI primer set served for first-round RT-PCR of the TCR CDR3. MiXCR was run by TCRdb on the multiplex PCR reads, yielding one entry per CDR3 protein. Here the sample spans roughly 500,000 distinct CDR3 sequences, 40% to 50% being singletons. Sequenced input: peripheral blood or thyroid tissue (not recorded which). The receptors stem from an adult woman with Graves' disease, either hyperthyroidism or ophthalmopathy (not recorded which).

This clonotype was seen once. A much larger clone sits a single nucleotide away, making a read error possible. The rearrangement links TRBV20-1 to TRBJ2-7; the match to TRBD2 covers 10 bases. Germline CDR1 is DFQATT and CDR2 is SNEGSKA (reference sequence). This CDR3 has 15 amino acids. CDR3 coding DNA: TGCAGTGCTCGACCTCTACTAGCGGGATCCTACGGGCAGTACTTC. This codes for CSARPLLAGSYGQYF.

The rearrangement uses TRBV29-1 and TRBJ2-5, with D possibly being TRBD2 (6 bases). V was pared by 4 bases and J by 5 bases, with 23 bases between. Germline CDR1 SQVTM, CDR2 ANQGSEA. The CDR3 has 16 residues. The DNA for the CDR3 is TGCAGCGTTGTAGCGGTAGCGGTTTTCCGGGGGGAGACCCAGTACTTC. It yields the protein CSVVAVAVFRGETQYF.

A remark on this clonotype: The junction differs from germline at one of its ends, possibly a read error. The chain couples TRBV19 to TRBJ2-6; tentative D call: TRBD1 (5 bases). This CDR3 is built from 12 residues. CDR1 is LNHDA, CDR2 SQIVND, per germline (reference sequence). The CDR3 here is CASSEDRDTEAF. For the CDR3, the DNA is TGTGCCAGTAGTGAAGACAGAGACACTGAAGCTTTC.

This clonotype showed up just a few times. V and J are TRBV20-1 and TRBJ2-2; possible D gene TRBD2, 6 bases. This CDR3 is 14 amino acids long. Germline CDR1 and CDR2: DFQATT and SNEGSKA (reference sequence). Trimming cost V 0 bases and J 3 bases, with 8 bases left between them. Written as DNA, the CDR3 is TGCAGTGCTAGAGAGGGCGGGGACACCGGGGAGCTGTTTTTT. This sequence encodes CSAREGGDTGELFF.

CDR3 sequence reads: CASSLGGNYNSPLHF. CDR3 in DNA: TGTGCCAGCAGCTTGGGAGGAAATTATAATTCACCCCTCCACTTT. The rearrangement uses TRBV7-2 and TRBJ1-6; no clear D. Trimming took 3 bases from V and 4 from J, leaving 10 bases between them. The CDR3 has 15 residues. Germline V gene sequence: CDR1 SGHTA, CDR2 FQGNSA.

Many counts were recorded for this clonotype. The chain links TRBV20-1 to TRBJ2-7; 9 positions agree with TRBD1. With V trimmed by 6 bases and J by 3 bases, 9 bases remained unmatched. Germline V gene lookup returns CDR1 DFQATT and CDR2 SNEGSKA (reference sequence). The CDR3 extends over 14 amino acids. As DNA, the CDR3 is TGCAGTGCGGGCACAGGGGGCGGGATCTACGAGCAGTACTTC. Its translation is CSAGTGGGIYEQYF.

This clonotype was detected a few times. The V and J genes are TRBV20-1 and TRBJ2-7; 12 nucleotides agree with TRBD2. This CDR3 has 15 residues. Trimming took 5 bases from V and 0 from J; bases not matched to a gene: 5. In germline, CDR1 is DFQATT, CDR2 SNEGSKA (reference sequence). The CDR3 bases are TGCAGTGCTGGGGGACTAGCGGGTGACTCCTACGAGCAGTACTTC. Translation gives CSAGGLAGDSYEQYF.

The J gene is TRBJ2-2, the V gene TRBV24-1, with D perhaps TRBD2 (5 bases). Trimming pared 4 bases from V and 5 bases from J, leaving 13 bases between. The CDR3 has 15 amino acids. Germline V gene lookup returns CDR1 KGHDR and CDR2 SFDVKD. The CDR3 is CATSDASSGTGELFF. The CDR3 DNA sequence: TGTGCCACCAGTGACGCTAGCAGTGGGACCGGGGAGCTGTTTTTT.

The chain has TRBV20-1 and TRBJ1-4, with 8 nucleotides matching TRBD1. Losses at the gene ends were 4 bases for V and 8 bases for J; bases not matched to a gene: 3. The CDR3 length is 12 residues. CDR1 is DFQATT, CDR2 SNEGSKA, per germline (reference sequence). The CDR3 reads CSANRGGEKLFF. The CDR3 DNA is TGCAGTGCTAACAGGGGGGGCGAAAAACTGTTTTTT.

The chain joins TRBV10-3 to TRBJ1-2; the D is unclear. In germline, CDR1 is ENHRY, CDR2 SYGVKD. The CDR3 loop spans 9 amino acids. Trimming removed 4 bases from V and 12 bases from J, with 6 bases in between. CDR3 residues: CAISVANTF. The CDR3 bases are TGTGCCATCAGTGTGGCGAACACCTTC.